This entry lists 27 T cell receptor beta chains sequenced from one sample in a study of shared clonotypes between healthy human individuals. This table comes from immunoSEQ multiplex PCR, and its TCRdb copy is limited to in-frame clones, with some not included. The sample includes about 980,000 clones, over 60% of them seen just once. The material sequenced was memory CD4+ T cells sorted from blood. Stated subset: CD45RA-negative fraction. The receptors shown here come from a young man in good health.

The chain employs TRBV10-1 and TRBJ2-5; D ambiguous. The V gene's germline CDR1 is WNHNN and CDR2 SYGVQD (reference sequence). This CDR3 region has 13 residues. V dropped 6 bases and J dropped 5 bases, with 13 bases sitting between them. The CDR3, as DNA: TGCGCCAGCAGCCCGAATTTAGGGGAGACCCAGTACTTC. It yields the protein CASSPNLGETQYF.

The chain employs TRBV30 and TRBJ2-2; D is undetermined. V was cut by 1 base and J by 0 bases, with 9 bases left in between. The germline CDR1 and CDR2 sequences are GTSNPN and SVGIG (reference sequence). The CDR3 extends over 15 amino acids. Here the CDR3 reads CAWSEGSTNTGELFF. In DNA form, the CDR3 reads TGTGCCTGGAGTGAGGGTAGCACGAACACCGGGGAGCTGTTTTTT.

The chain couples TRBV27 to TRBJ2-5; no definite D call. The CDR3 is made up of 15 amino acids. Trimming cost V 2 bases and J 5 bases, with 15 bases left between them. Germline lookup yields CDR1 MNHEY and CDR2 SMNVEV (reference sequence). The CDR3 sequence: CASSLGSNLRETQYF. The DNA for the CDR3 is TGTGCCAGCAGTTTAGGTAGTAACCTGCGTGAGACCCAGTACTTC.

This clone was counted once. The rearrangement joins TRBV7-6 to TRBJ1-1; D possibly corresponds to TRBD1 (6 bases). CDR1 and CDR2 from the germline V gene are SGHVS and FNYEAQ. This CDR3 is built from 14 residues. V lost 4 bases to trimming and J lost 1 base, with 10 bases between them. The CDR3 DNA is TGTGCCAGCAGCTCCCCGGACAGGAACACTGAAGCTTTCTTT. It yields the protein CASSSPDRNTEAFF.

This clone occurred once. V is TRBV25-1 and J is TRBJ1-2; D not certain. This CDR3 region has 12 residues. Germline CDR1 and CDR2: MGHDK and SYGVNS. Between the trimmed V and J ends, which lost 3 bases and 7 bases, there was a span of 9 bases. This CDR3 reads CASSDIGFGYTF. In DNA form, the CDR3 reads TGTGCCAGCAGTGACATAGGTTTTGGCTACACCTTC.

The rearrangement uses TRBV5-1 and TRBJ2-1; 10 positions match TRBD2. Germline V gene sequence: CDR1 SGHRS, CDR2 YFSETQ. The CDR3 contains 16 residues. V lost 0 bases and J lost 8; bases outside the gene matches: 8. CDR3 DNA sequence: TGCGCCAGCAGCTTGGAACCTAGCGGGAGTGGGGATGAGCAGTTCTTC. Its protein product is CASSLEPSGSGDEQFF.

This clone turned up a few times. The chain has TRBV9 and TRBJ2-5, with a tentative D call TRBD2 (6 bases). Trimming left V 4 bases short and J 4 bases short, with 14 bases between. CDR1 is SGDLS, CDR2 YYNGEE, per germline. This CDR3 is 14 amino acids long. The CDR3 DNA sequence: TGTGCCAGCAGCTCTAGACTAGATAGAGAGACCCAGTACTTC. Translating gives CASSSRLDRETQYF. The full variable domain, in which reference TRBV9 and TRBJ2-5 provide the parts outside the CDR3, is DSGVTQTPKHLITATGQRVTLRCSPRSGDLSVYWYQQSLDQGLQFLIQYYNGEERAKGNILERFSAQQFPDLHSELNLSSLELGDSALYFCASSSRLDRETQYFGPGTRLLVL.

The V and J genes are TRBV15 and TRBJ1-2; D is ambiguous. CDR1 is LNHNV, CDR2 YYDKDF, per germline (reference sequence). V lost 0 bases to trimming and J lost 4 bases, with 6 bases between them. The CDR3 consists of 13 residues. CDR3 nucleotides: TGTGCCACCAGCAGAGAGGACGGCTATGGCTACACCTTC. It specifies CATSREDGYGYTF.

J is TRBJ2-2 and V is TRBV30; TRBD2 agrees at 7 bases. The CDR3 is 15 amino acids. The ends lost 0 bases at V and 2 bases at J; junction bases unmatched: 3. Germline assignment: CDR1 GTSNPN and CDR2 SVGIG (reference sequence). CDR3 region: CAWSVAGTNTGELFF. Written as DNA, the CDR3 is TGTGCCTGGAGTGTAGCGGGGACTAACACCGGGGAGCTGTTTTTT.

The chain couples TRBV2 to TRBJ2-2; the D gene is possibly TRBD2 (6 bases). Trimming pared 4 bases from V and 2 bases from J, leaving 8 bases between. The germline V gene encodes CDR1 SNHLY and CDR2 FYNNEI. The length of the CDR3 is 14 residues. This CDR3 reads CASSGLVNTGELFF. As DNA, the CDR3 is TGTGCCAGCAGTGGACTAGTCAACACCGGGGAGCTGTTTTTT.

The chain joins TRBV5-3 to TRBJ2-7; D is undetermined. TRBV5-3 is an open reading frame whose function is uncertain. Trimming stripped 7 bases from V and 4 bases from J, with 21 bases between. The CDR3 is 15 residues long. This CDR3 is CARLYEPPSPYEQYF. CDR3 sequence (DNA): TGTGCCAGACTATACGAGCCCCCCAGCCCGTACGAGCAGTACTTC.

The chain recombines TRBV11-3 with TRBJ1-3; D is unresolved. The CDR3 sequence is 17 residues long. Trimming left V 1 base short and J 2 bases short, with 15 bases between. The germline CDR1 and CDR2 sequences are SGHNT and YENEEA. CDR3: CASSLVVPRFPGNTIYF. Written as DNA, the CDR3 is TGTGCCAGCAGCTTAGTGGTCCCCAGGTTCCCTGGAAACACCATATATTTT.

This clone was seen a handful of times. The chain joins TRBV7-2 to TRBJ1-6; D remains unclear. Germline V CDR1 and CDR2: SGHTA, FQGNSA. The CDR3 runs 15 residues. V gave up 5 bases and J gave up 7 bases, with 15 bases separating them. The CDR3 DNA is TGTGCCAGCAGCGTTACAGAGACACCAAATTCACCCCTCCACTTT. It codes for CASSVTETPNSPLHF.

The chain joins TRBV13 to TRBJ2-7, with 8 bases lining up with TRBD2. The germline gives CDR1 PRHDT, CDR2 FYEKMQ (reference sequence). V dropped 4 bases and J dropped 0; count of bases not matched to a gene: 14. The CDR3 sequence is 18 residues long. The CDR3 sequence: CASSSEGVGGGSSYEQYF. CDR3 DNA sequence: TGTGCCAGCAGCTCCGAAGGGGTCGGGGGGGGTAGCTCCTACGAGCAGTACTTC.

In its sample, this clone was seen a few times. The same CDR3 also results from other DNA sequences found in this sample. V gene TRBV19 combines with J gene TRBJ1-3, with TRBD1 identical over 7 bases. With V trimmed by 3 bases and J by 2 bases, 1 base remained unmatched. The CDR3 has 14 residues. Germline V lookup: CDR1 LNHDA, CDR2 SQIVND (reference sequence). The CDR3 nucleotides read TGTGCCAGTAGTATCGGGACAGCTGGAAACACCATATATTTT. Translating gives CASSIGTAGNTIYF.

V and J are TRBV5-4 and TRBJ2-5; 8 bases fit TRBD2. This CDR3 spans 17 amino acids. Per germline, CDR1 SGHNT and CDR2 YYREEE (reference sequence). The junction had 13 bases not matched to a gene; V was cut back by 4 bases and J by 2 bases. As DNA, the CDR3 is TGTGCCAGCAGCATATACACTAGCGGTCGGGGACAAGAGACCCAGTACTTC. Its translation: CASSIYTSGRGQETQYF.

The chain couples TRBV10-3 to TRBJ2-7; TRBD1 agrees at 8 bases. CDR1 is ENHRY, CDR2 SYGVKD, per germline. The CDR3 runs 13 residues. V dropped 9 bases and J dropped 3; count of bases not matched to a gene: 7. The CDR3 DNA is TGTGCCATGACTAGAGGGACAGGCTACGAGCAGTACTTC. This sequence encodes CAMTRGTGYEQYF.

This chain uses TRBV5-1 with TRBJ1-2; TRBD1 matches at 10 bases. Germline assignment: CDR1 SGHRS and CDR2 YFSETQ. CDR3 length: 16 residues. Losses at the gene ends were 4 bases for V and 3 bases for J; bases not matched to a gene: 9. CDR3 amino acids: CASSVRQGAQDYGYTF. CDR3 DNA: TGCGCCAGCAGCGTAAGACAGGGGGCGCAGGACTATGGCTACACCTTC.

CDR3 protein: CASSLGIAGGSSSYNEQFF. The CDR3 region has the DNA TGTGCCAGCAGCCTAGGGATAGCGGGAGGGTCCAGCTCCTACAATGAGCAGTTCTTC. The rearrangement uses TRBV11-2 and TRBJ2-1; 11 bases match TRBD2. Germline V gene sequence: CDR1 SGHAT, CDR2 FQNNGV. Trimming took 5 bases from V and 0 from J; bases not matched to a gene: 12. This CDR3 has 19 residues.

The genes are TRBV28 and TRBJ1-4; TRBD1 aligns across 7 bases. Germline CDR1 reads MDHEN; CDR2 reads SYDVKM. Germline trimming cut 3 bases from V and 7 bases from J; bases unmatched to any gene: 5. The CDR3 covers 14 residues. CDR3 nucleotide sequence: TGTGCCAGCAGTTTGCGACAGGGTCGTGAAAAACTGTTTTTT. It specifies CASSLRQGREKLFF.

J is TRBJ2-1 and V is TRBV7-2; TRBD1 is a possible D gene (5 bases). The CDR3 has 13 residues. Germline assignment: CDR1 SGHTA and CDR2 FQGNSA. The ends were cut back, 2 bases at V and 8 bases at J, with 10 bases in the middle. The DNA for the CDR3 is TGTGCCAGCAGCTTACTGGGGCCCGATGAGCAGTTCTTC. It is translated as CASSLLGPDEQFF.

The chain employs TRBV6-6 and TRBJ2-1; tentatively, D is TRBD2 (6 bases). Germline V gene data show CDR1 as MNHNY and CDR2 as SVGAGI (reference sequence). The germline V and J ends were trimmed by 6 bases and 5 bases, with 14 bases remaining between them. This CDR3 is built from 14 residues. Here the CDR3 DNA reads TGTGCCAGCAGGTCGGGGGTCCAGCACAATGAGCAGTTCTTC. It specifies CASRSGVQHNEQFF.

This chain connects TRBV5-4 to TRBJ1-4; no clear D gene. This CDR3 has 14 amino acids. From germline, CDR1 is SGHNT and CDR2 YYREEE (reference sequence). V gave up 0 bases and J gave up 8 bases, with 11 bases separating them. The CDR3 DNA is TGTGCCAGCAGCTTGGGGGGTAGTTCGGAAAAACTGTTTTTT. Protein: CASSLGGSSEKLFF.

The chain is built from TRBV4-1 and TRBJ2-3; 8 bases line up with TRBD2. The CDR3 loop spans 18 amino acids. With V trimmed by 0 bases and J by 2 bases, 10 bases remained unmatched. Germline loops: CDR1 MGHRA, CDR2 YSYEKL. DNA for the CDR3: TGCGCCAGCAGCCAAGATCGGAGCGGGGGCCCACTCACAGATACGCAGTATTTT. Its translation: CASSQDRSGGPLTDTQYF.

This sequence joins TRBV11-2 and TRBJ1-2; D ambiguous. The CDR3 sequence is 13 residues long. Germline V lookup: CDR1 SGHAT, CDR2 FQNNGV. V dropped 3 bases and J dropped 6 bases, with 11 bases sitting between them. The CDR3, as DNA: TGTGCCAGCAGCTTCAACGGAGGGAATGGCTACACCTTC. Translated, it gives CASSFNGGNGYTF.

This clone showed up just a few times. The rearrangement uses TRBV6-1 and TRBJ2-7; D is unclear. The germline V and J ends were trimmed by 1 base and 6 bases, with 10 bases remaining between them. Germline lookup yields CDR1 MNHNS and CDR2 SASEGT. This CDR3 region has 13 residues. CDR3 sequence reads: CASSEGATGEQYF. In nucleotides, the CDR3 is TGTGCCAGCAGTGAAGGGGCGACGGGCGAGCAGTACTTC.

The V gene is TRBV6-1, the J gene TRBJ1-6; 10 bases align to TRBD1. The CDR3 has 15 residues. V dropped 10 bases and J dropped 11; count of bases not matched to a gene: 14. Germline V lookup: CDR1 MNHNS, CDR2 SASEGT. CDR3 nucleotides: TGTGCCACCTTAAAACCGGGACAGGGGTTTGCACCCCTCCACTTT. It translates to CATLKPGQGFAPLHF.